The 25 T cell receptor beta chains in this list originate from one sample, sequenced in a study of CD8 T cells in Susac syndrome (dated by TCRdb to the late 2010s). Libraries were made using the immunoSEQ multiplex PCR assay. RNA was extracted using the RNeasy kit, and roughly 0.5 to 1 microgram was reverse transcribed with random hexamers. TCRdb itself trimmed the public reads at Q25 with fastp, ran MiXCR and retained productive beta chains. Every distinct CDR3 protein forms one entry, paired with its most common genes and DNA. Across this sample there are about 110,000 distinct CDR3 sequences, with roughly 94% seen only once. In total, the top ten clones hold approximately 0.41% of the sample. Sequencing was done on a sample of CD8+ T cells from PBMCs. These receptors all stem from a human donor with Susac syndrome.

The gene calls are TRBV19 and TRBJ2-7; D is perhaps TRBD1 (6 bases). CDR3 length: 13 amino acids. Germline lookup yields CDR1 LNHDA and CDR2 SQIVND (reference sequence). Trimming cost V 11 bases and J 3 bases, with 17 bases left between them. The chain's CDR3 is CASTEDSGYEQYF. The DNA for the CDR3 is TGTGCCTCCACCGAGGACAGCGGCTACGAGCAGTACTTC. The whole variable domain, filled in from reference TRBV19 and TRBJ2-7, reads DGGITQSPKYLFRKEGQNVTLSCEQNLNHDAMYWYRQDPGQGLRLIYYSQIVNDFQKGDIAEGYSVSREKKESFPLTVTSAQKNPTAFYLCASTEDSGYEQYFGPGTRLTVT.

This chain connects TRBV5-1 to TRBJ1-5; D may be TRBD1 (6 bases). This CDR3 has 13 amino acids. Germline CDR1 is SGHRS and CDR2 is YFSETQ. V was cut by 3 bases and J by 4 bases, with 8 bases left in between. In nucleotides, the CDR3 is TGCGCCAGCAGCTCAGGGGATAATCAGCCCCAGCATTTT. As protein: CASSSGDNQPQHF.

V is TRBV5-6 and J is TRBJ2-5, with D unclear. The germline V and J ends were trimmed by 0 bases and 5 bases, with 8 bases remaining between them. Germline-derived CDR1 and CDR2 are SGHDT and YYEEEE. The length of the CDR3 is 13 residues. For the CDR3, the DNA is TGTGCCAGCAGCTTGGAAGGACGGGAGACCCAGTACTTC. Protein: CASSLEGRETQYF.

The J gene is TRBJ2-1, the V gene TRBV9, with D possibly matching TRBD2 (6 bases). This CDR3 has 16 amino acids. The germline V gene encodes CDR1 SGDLS and CDR2 YYNGEE. V was shortened by 3 bases and J by 7 bases, with 20 bases between the two germline ends. The CDR3 region is CASSGLGKSVWNEQFF. DNA for the CDR3: TGTGCCAGCAGCGGACTAGGAAAGAGCGTATGGAATGAGCAGTTCTTC.

This chain joins TRBV9 and TRBJ2-3; D gene unclear. The V and J ends lost 3 bases and 4 bases respectively, with 3 bases between them. CDR1 SGDLS and CDR2 YYNGEE come from the germline V gene. The CDR3 spans 11 residues. CDR3 protein: CASSDSDTQYF. As DNA, the CDR3 is TGTGCCAGCAGCGACTCAGATACGCAGTATTTT.

The chain couples TRBV19 to TRBJ1-1; D is undetermined. Per the germline V gene, CDR1 is LNHDA and CDR2 is SQIVND (reference sequence). The CDR3 has 12 amino acids. V was pared by 5 bases and J by 5 bases, with 9 bases between. The CDR3: CASSLIGTEAFF. For the CDR3, the DNA is TGTGCCAGTAGTCTGATTGGGACTGAAGCTTTCTTT.

The V and J genes are TRBV4-3 and TRBJ1-1, with a tentative D call TRBD1 (6 bases). V lost 4 bases and J 3 bases, leaving 12 bases between the germline ends. The CDR3 runs 14 residues. Germline-derived CDR1 and CDR2 are LGHNA and YSLEER. The DNA of the CDR3 is TGCGCCAGCAGCCCGCGGTCAGGGGACACTGAAGCTTTCTTT. This gives the protein CASSPRSGDTEAFF.

The chain joins TRBV6-5 to TRBJ1-4, with TRBD1 identical over 9 bases. The trim removed 6 bases at V and 15 bases at J, leaving 11 bases unmatched. Germline CDR1 MNHEY, CDR2 SVGAGI. This CDR3 is 13 amino acids long. The CDR3 DNA is TGTGCCAGCAGACCACAGGGGGCGTTGGGCTTGTTTTTT. Its translation is CASRPQGALGLFF.

The rearrangement links TRBV5-6 to TRBJ1-4; D is unresolved. This CDR3 has 12 amino acids. The ends were cut back, 1 base at V and 10 bases at J, with 8 bases in the middle. Germline V gives CDR1 SGHDT, CDR2 YYEEEE. CDR3 sequence: CASSLREGKLFF. The CDR3 DNA reads TGTGCCAGCAGCTTGAGGGAAGGAAAACTGTTTTTT.

This clonotype was recorded only once. The chain recombines TRBV12-3 or TRBV12-4 with TRBJ1-5; D uncertain. CDR3 length: 13 residues. V was trimmed by 7 bases and J by 1 base, leaving 8 bases between them. The chain's CDR3 is CASTLGSNQPQHF. The CDR3 region has the DNA TGTGCCAGCACCCTGGGGAGCAATCAGCCCCAGCATTTT.

This clonotype is a singleton in its sample. The chain employs TRBV12-3 or TRBV12-4 and TRBJ2-5; TRBD1 agrees at 11 bases. J was trimmed by 4 bases and V by 6 bases; bases with no gene match: 7. The CDR3 consists of 15 residues. CDR3 in amino acids: CASSGQGANRETQYF. The CDR3 coding sequence is TGTGCCAGCAGCGGACAGGGGGCGAATCGAGAGACCCAGTACTTC.

V and J are TRBV20-1 and TRBJ1-2, with 8 positions matching TRBD1. This CDR3 comprises 13 residues. Germline CDR1 and CDR2: DFQATT and SNEGSKA (reference sequence). J was trimmed by 4 bases and V by 6 bases; bases with no gene match: 7. CDR3 nucleotides: TGCAGTGCGACCGGGACAGGCATCTATGGCTACACCTTC. This sequence encodes CSATGTGIYGYTF.

The chain is built from TRBV5-6 and TRBJ2-3, with 7 bases that match TRBD1. The CDR3 runs to 15 residues. Trimming removed 2 bases from V and 0 bases from J; junction bases left unmatched: 3. Germline assignment: CDR1 SGHDT and CDR2 YYEEEE. The CDR3 loop reads CASSFTGASTDTQYF. CDR3 nucleotide sequence: TGTGCCAGCAGCTTTACAGGGGCGAGCACAGATACGCAGTATTTT.

The chain combines TRBV7-2 with TRBJ2-7; D is tentatively TRBD1 or TRBD2 (6 bases each). The CDR3 contains 14 residues. The V end lost 1 base, the J end lost 6 bases, and 13 bases lay between the germline ends. Germline V gene data show CDR1 as SGHTA and CDR2 as FQGNSA. The CDR3 DNA is TGTGCCAGCAGCTTAGTGGGGCCGGGGGCCGAGCAGTACTTC. This gives the protein CASSLVGPGAEQYF.

The V call is TRBV27, the J call TRBJ2-1; tentative D call: TRBD2 (5 bases). V was shortened by 2 bases and J by 5 bases, with 10 bases between the two germline ends. Germline lookup yields CDR1 MNHEY and CDR2 SMNVEV (reference sequence). The CDR3 is 14 residues long. CDR3 nucleotides: TGTGCCAGCAGTTTAAGCCTAGCCCACAATGAGCAGTTCTTC. This translates into CASSLSLAHNEQFF.

V and J are TRBV6-5 and TRBJ2-2; TRBD2 aligns across 9 bases. Germline assignment: CDR1 MNHEY and CDR2 SVGAGI. V lost 4 bases to trimming and J lost 5 bases; unmatched junction nucleotides: 11. The CDR3 covers 17 residues. CDR3 amino acids: CASSSIQRGEETGELFF. For the CDR3, the DNA is TGTGCCAGCAGTTCAATCCAGCGGGGGGAAGAAACCGGGGAGCTGTTTTTT.

This clonotype was observed a single time. The chain couples TRBV5-1 to TRBJ2-1; TRBD1 might be the D (5 bases). Germline lookup yields CDR1 SGHRS and CDR2 YFSETQ. V shed 2 bases and J shed 4 bases, with 13 bases lying between them. The CDR3 has 15 residues. The chain's CDR3 is CASSFSTAVYNEQFF. The CDR3 DNA reads TGCGCCAGCAGCTTTTCGACAGCCGTATACAATGAGCAGTTCTTC.

The chain recombines TRBV29-1 with TRBJ2-7; TRBD2 might be the D (5 bases). The CDR3 runs 12 residues. V dropped 7 bases and J dropped 2 bases, with 12 bases sitting between them. Germline lookup yields CDR1 SQVTM and CDR2 ANQGSEA. The CDR3 DNA follows: TGCAGCGCCGAGGGTAGAACCTACGAGCAGTACTTC. It encodes CSAEGRTYEQYF.

The rearrangement uses TRBV29-1 and TRBJ1-2; no reliable D call. Looked up from germline, CDR1 is SQVTM and CDR2 is ANQGSEA. With 1 base removed from V and 5 bases from J, the gap between germline ends came to 11 bases. This CDR3 has 13 amino acids. In nucleotides, the CDR3 is TGCAGCGTTGAAGGGGATATAGGATATGGCTACACCTTC. Its translation: CSVEGDIGYGYTF. The full variable domain, in which reference TRBV29-1 and TRBJ1-2 provide the parts outside the CDR3, is SAVISQKPSRDICQRGTSLTIQCQVDSQVTMMFWYRQQPGQSLTLIATANQGSEATYESGFVIDKFPISRPNLTFSTLTVSNMSPEDSSIYLCSVEGDIGYGYTFGSGTRLTVV.

The genes are TRBV2 and TRBJ2-7, with D perhaps matching TRBD1 (6 bases). The CDR3 totals 13 residues. Germline values: CDR1 SNHLY, CDR2 FYNNEI. V was shortened by 7 bases and J by 4 bases, with 14 bases between the two germline ends. The CDR3 is CASTAARGYEQYF. CDR3 nucleotide sequence: TGTGCCAGCACTGCCGCCAGGGGTTACGAGCAGTACTTC. Full variable domain (rest looked up from reference TRBV2 and TRBJ2-7): EPEVTQTPSHQVTQMGQEVILRCVPISNHLYFYWYRQILGQKVEFLVSFYNNEISEKSEIFDDQFSVERPDGSNFTLKIRSTKLEDSAMYFCASTAARGYEQYFGPGTRLTVT.

The rearrangement joins TRBV9 to TRBJ2-2; D possibly corresponds to TRBD1 (6 bases). The CDR3 has 16 amino acids. Trimming stripped 1 base from V and 2 bases from J, with 12 bases between. CDR1 is SGDLS and CDR2 is YYNGEE in the germline V gene. The CDR3 DNA reads TGTGCCAGCAGCGTAAATCGTGGGGGCAACACCGGGGAGCTGTTTTTT. Translated, it gives CASSVNRGGNTGELFF.

This clonotype was recorded only once. The gene calls are TRBV2 and TRBJ2-7, with D hard to call. Trimming left V 5 bases short and J 2 bases short, with 7 bases between. Germline assignment: CDR1 SNHLY and CDR2 FYNNEI. The CDR3 length is 12 residues. In DNA, the CDR3 is TGTGCCAGCAGTATAGATACCTACGAGCAGTACTTC. It codes for CASSIDTYEQYF.

The V and J genes are TRBV20-1 and TRBJ1-5; unclear D gene. The germline V and J ends were trimmed by 0 bases and 1 base, with 10 bases remaining between them. The CDR3 has 15 amino acids. Looked up from germline, CDR1 is DFQATT and CDR2 is SNEGSKA (reference sequence). CDR3 amino acids: CSARDTTLSNQPQHF. The CDR3 DNA reads TGCAGTGCTAGAGACACAACCTTAAGCAATCAGCCCCAGCATTTT.

The V and J genes are TRBV24-1 and TRBJ2-7, with D possibly TRBD2 on 5 matching bases. Per germline, CDR1 KGHDR and CDR2 SFDVKD. CDR3 length equals 14 residues. Trimming took off 0 bases at V and 2 bases at J, with 7 bases between the two ends. CDR3 loop: CATSDLRRAYEQYF. CDR3 coding DNA: TGTGCCACCAGTGATTTGCGGCGGGCCTACGAGCAGTACTTC.

The chain links TRBV12-3 or TRBV12-4 to TRBJ2-2, with 7 bases identical to TRBD2. Trimming removed 5 bases from V and 10 bases from J; junction bases left unmatched: 7. This CDR3 comprises 13 residues. Here the CDR3 reads CASSPTTSQELFF. Here the CDR3 DNA reads TGTGCCAGCAGTCCTACGACTAGCCAGGAGCTGTTTTTT.